This TCR beta chain was documented in a study of CD8+ T cells in alopecia areata. Study at large: Patients took tofacitinib for 6 to 18 months, followed by 6 drug-free months. Overall study results and limits: Lesional tissue from the scalp (especially in alopecia totalis/universalis) showed higher clonality than normal scalp.

The germline CDR1 and CDR2 sequences are MNHEY and SMNVEV (reference sequence). V shed 2 bases, J shed 4 bases, and the junction held 1 base outside the gene matches. The CDR3 runs 14 residues. Sorted populations comprised CD4+ and CD8+ T cells obtained from PBMCs. Points on this clone: What it binds is unknown.

Following extraction, RNA underwent reverse transcription to cDNA, which served as the sequencing template. TCRdb keeps only in-frame clones here, not all; method: immunoSEQ multiplex PCR. The table records approximately 89,000 clones, about 40% of them present only once. This chain links TRBV27 with TRBJ1-4; TRBD1 agrees at 7 bases. The sequencing input was CD4+ T cells sorted from blood. This TCR derives from a human donor with alopecia areata. The CDR3 sequence: CASSLNRGNEKLFF. For the CDR3, the DNA is TGTGCCAGCAGTTTAAACAGGGGTAATGAAAAACTGTTTTTT.